This TCR beta chain derives from a study of control samples from healthy donors and cancer patients. Measured with immunoSEQ multiplex PCR; TCRdb has only the in-frame clones, and not every one. The table records 20,000 to 25,000 clones, approximately 80% of them present only once. This CDR3 spans 15 amino acids. Trimming removed 4 bases from V and 6 bases from J; junction bases left unmatched: 6. Germline loops: CDR1 LNHNV, CDR2 YYDKDF (reference sequence). This sequence originates from a man between 60 and 75 years old with head and neck cancer. V and J are TRBV15 and TRBJ1-4, with 9 bases lining up with TRBD1. The specimen was PBMCs. CDR3: CATSTFRDRDEKLFF. CDR3 coding DNA: TGTGCCACCAGCACGTTCCGGGACAGGGATGAAAAACTGTTTTTT.